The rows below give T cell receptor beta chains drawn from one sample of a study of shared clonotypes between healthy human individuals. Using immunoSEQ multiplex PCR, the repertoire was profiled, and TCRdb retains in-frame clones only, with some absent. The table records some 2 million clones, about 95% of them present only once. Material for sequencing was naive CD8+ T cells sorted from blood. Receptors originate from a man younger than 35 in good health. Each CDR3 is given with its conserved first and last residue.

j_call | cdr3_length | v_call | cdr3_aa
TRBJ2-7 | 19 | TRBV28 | CASSFDTGTSGTLPYEQYF
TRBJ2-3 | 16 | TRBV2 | CASSLGGTPRTDTQYF
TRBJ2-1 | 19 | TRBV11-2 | CASSLGTLRWRGSYNEQFF
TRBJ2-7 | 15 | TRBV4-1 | CASSQISGTNYEQYF
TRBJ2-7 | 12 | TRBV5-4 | CASRGGTYEQYF
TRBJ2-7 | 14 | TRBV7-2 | CASTTRSGPYEQYF
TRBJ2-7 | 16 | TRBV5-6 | CASSLPARTGIYEQYF
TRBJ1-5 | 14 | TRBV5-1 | CASSVGQGGQPQHF
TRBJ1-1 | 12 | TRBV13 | CASTAGGTEAFF
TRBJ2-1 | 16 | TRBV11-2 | CASSLGNRATDNEQFF
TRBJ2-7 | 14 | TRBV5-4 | CASSSSSGGYEQYF
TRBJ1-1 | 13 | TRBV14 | CASSHQGWTEAFF
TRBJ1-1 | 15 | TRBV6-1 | CASSEAEQENTEAFF
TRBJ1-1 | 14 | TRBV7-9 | CASSITGGNTEAFF
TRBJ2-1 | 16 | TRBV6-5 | CASSYQSGSIYNEQFF
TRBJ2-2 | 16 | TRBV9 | CASSGGLAGGTGELFF
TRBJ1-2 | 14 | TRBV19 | CASSSWDGDYGYTF
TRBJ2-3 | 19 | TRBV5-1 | CASSLAGIAGGGLTDTQYF
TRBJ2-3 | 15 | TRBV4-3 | CASSHEDAGTDTQYF
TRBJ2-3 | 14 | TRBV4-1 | CASSQVFLPDTQYF
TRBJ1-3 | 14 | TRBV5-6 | CASSPPGSGNTIYF
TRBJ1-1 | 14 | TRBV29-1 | CSVAGQVENTEAFF
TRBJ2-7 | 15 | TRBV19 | CASSTAAGGHYEQYF
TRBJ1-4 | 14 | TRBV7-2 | CASSLGTGGEKLFF
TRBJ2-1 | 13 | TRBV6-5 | CASRLGGVGEQFF
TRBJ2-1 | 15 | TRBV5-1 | CASSLDADSYNEQFF
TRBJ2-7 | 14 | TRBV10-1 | CASSDSGTGDEQYF
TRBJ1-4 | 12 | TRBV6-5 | CASSYADARLFF
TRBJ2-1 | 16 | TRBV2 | CASSLSRDNTRNEQFF
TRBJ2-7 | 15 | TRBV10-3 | CAISEPGQGAREQYF
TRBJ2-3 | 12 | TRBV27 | CASSDGGNEQYF
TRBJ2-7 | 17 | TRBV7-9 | CASSLSGLGQGAREQYF
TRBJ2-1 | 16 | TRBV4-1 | CASSQAPGQGAYEQFF
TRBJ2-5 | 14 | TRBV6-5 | CASSSREGQETQYF
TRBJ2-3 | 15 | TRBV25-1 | CASGEPGDGTDTQYF
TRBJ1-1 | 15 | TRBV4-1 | CASSQATGGNTEAFF
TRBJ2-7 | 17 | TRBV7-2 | CASSFGLAGGSVYEQYF
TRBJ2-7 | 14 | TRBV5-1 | CASSLPSGGYEQYF